These 18 T cell receptor beta chains came from one sample sequenced in a study of CD8 T cells in ankylosing spondylitis (dated by TCRdb to 2016 to 2017). Libraries were prepared through 5' RACE. The listed sequencing device is Illumina HiSeq 2500. The public sequencing data were trimmed at Q25 with fastp and processed into clonotypes with MiXCR by TCRdb, which kept only in-frame beta chains. For every CDR3 protein sequence, its rows merge into one entry that carries the most common genes and DNA. For this sample the table gives under 950,000 distinct CDR3 sequences, of which 19% were detected only once. In total, the top ten clones hold about a fifth of the sample. The paper as a whole reports these results and caveats: Blood from ankylosing spondylitis patients appeared to be characterized by a TCR beta motif composed of 7 to 9 highly homologous amino acid variants.

These receptors' antigens are unknown. Sequenced material: blood, either unsorted or a sorted T cell fraction (not recorded which). Receptor source: a male donor with ankylosing spondylitis.

This clonotype was seen a handful of times. The chain combines TRBV20-1 with TRBJ2-7, with TRBD1 identical over 11 bases. The CDR3 is 15 residues long. The junction had 6 bases not matched to a gene; V was cut back by 2 bases and J by 3 bases. Germline V gene data show CDR1 as DFQATT and CDR2 as SNEGSKA (reference sequence). CDR3 loop: CSARRRTGGGYEQYF. The CDR3 bases are TGCAGTGCTAGACGAAGGACAGGGGGCGGCTACGAGCAGTACTTC.

The V gene is TRBV27, the J gene TRBJ2-7, with 10 nucleotides matching TRBD1. V lost 5 bases and J lost 2; bases outside the gene matches: 6. The CDR3 contains 15 residues. Per germline, CDR1 MNHEY and CDR2 SMNVEV (reference sequence). CDR3 sequence reads: CASSTRTGGTYEQYF. DNA of the CDR3: TGTGCCAGCAGTACTCGGACAGGGGGTACCTACGAGCAGTACTTC.

This clonotype was detected many times. The CDR3 spells CASSEPPGHPTQYF. DNA for the CDR3: TGTGCCAGCAGTGAACCCCCGGGCCACCCAACGCAGTATTTT. This chain connects TRBV6-1 to TRBJ2-3; no firm D call. The germline V gene has CDR1 MNHNS and CDR2 SASEGT. Trimming left V 2 bases short and J 9 bases short, with 15 bases between. The CDR3 is 14 amino acids.

This clonotype was observed many times. CDR3 coding DNA: TGCGCCAGCAGCCAAGGCCCTTACGCGCACTTAACCGGGACAGGGCTTTACAATGAGCAGTTCTTC. Protein product: CASSQGPYAHLTGTGLYNEQFF. The rearrangement links TRBV4-1 to TRBJ2-1; 9 nucleotides match TRBD1. Germline CDR1 is MGHRA and CDR2 is YSYEKL. V was pared by 1 base and J by 4 bases, with 23 bases of the junction left unmatched. This CDR3 has 22 amino acids.

Only one count was recorded for this clonotype. CDR3 sequence: CSVGDRVGLNTGELFF. In DNA form, the CDR3 reads TGCAGCGTTGGGGACAGGGTGGGTTTGAACACCGGGGAGCTGTTTTTT. This sequence joins TRBV29-1 and TRBJ2-2; the match to TRBD1 covers 9 bases. The CDR3 is made up of 16 amino acids. Germline V CDR1 and CDR2: SQVTM, ANQGSEA. V gave up 4 bases and J gave up 1 base; unmatched junction bases: 7.

This clonotype was found a few times. V usage is TRBV16 and J usage is TRBJ2-5, with 7 bases lining up with TRBD1. Trimming cost V 7 bases and J 2 bases; bases outside gene matches: 25. CDR3 length: 20 residues. Looked up from germline, CDR1 is KGHSY and CDR2 is FQNENV. As DNA, the CDR3 is TGTGCCAGCACCAAAGTCGGGGAGACAGGGTGGTACCCTCTGCAAGAGACCCAGTACTTC. Translated: CASTKVGETGWYPLQETQYF.

The sample holds a few counts of this clonotype. V and J are TRBV27 and TRBJ1-2, with D hard to call. This CDR3 contains 13 residues. V lost 6 bases and J 5 bases, leaving 13 bases between the germline ends. Germline CDR1 MNHEY, CDR2 SMNVEV (reference sequence). The CDR3 sequence is CASSPAGIYGYTF. The CDR3 DNA is TGTGCCAGCAGCCCGGCGGGGATATATGGCTACACCTTC.

This clonotype was seen a handful of times. The chain employs TRBV14 and TRBJ1-6; D may be TRBD1 (5 bases). The germline V gene has CDR1 SGHDN and CDR2 FVKESK. The CDR3 has 16 amino acids. The V gene lost 6 bases and the J gene lost 0 bases, with 12 bases spanning the gap. The CDR3 is CASRAGASSYNSPLHF. CDR3 in DNA: TGTGCCAGCAGAGCCGGGGCGAGCTCCTATAATTCACCCCTCCACTTT.

This clonotype was seen a few times. The chain combines TRBV27 with TRBJ2-2; D uncertain. The CDR3 contains 13 residues. Germline loops: CDR1 MNHEY, CDR2 SMNVEV (reference sequence). V gave up 0 bases and J gave up 8 bases, with 7 bases separating them. CDR3 DNA sequence: TGTGCCAGCAGTTTATCACCTGGTGGGGAGCTGTTTTTT. It encodes CASSLSPGGELFF.

This clonotype was counted a few times. J is TRBJ1-1 and V is TRBV29-1; possibly TRBD1 for D (5 bases). CDR3 length equals 15 residues. V lost 6 bases and J lost 1, with 18 bases in between. The germline CDR1 and CDR2 sequences are SQVTM and ANQGSEA. The CDR3 spells CSVSKWQGRNTEAFF. The CDR3 bases are TGCAGCGTCAGTAAATGGCAGGGAAGGAACACTGAAGCTTTCTTT.

In its sample, this clonotype was seen a few times. The chain uses TRBV24-1 and TRBJ1-5; TRBD1 might be the D (6 bases). The V gene lost 9 bases and the J gene lost 11 bases, with 19 bases spanning the gap. There are 13 residues in the CDR3. Germline values: CDR1 KGHDR, CDR2 SFDVKD. CDR3 amino acids: CATGQEGDPAQHF. CDR3 in DNA: TGTGCCACCGGCCAGGAGGGGGACCCCGCCCAGCATTTT.

The rearrangement uses TRBV29-1 and TRBJ2-3, with TRBD2 matching 14 bases. The CDR3 spans 16 residues. Germline assignment: CDR1 SQVTM and CDR2 ANQGSEA. V gave up 4 bases and J gave up 1 base; unmatched junction bases: 4. As DNA, the CDR3 is TGCAGCGTTGGGGGGACTAGCGGGAGAGGCACAGATACGCAGTATTTT. This encodes CSVGGTSGRGTDTQYF.

This clonotype has just a few counts. The chain uses TRBV3-1 and TRBJ1-1; D unclear. The germline CDR1 and CDR2 sequences are LGHDT and YNNKEL (reference sequence). The CDR3 spans 16 residues. V lost 0 bases, J lost 0 bases, and 11 bases lay in between. The CDR3 loop is CASSQDALWVNTEAFF. The CDR3 region has the DNA TGTGCCAGCAGCCAAGATGCGTTGTGGGTGAACACTGAAGCTTTCTTT.

V and J are TRBV29-1 and TRBJ1-2; 8 nucleotides match TRBD1. This CDR3 region has 14 residues. The germline V gene encodes CDR1 SQVTM and CDR2 ANQGSEA. With 7 bases clipped from V and 2 bases from J, the junction kept 9 bases outside the gene matches. CDR3 sequence reads: CSAPRTGPNYGYTF. In nucleotides, the CDR3 is TGCAGCGCTCCGCGGACAGGGCCAAACTATGGCTACACCTTC.

With regard to this clonotype: A junction end diverges from the germline sequence, so it may reflect a read error. This sequence joins TRBV12-3 or TRBV12-4 and TRBJ2-5; 8 bases line up with TRBD1. The CDR3 length is 18 residues. The DNA of the CDR3 is TGTACCAGCAGTTCCCCATCCTCCAGGGGGCAGTTTCAAGAGACCCAGTACTTC. It translates to CTSSSPSSRGQFQETQYF.

CDR3 amino acids: CASSLGLPTGELFF. CDR3 sequence (DNA): TGTGCCAGCAGTTTGGGCCTTCCCACCGGGGAGCTGTTTTTT. This chain joins TRBV27 and TRBJ2-2, with D hard to call. Germline-derived CDR1 and CDR2 are MNHEY and SMNVEV (reference sequence). The CDR3 is made up of 14 amino acids. V was pared by 3 bases and J by 4 bases, with 9 bases between.

This clonotype was seen a handful of times. This rearrangement joins TRBV4-1 to TRBJ2-7; 8 bases map to TRBD1. There are 17 residues in the CDR3. After removal of 0 bases from V and 6 bases from J, the junction contained 13 bases not matched to a gene. CDR1 MGHRA and CDR2 YSYEKL come from the germline V gene. The CDR3 DNA sequence: TGCGCCAGCAGCCAAGATCGGGAGACAGGGGTTTTCGGCGAGCAGTACTTC. Amino acid sequence: CASSQDRETGVFGEQYF.

The V and J genes are TRBV2 and TRBJ2-1, with 7 bases that match TRBD2. V lost 3 bases to trimming and J lost 8 bases; unmatched junction nucleotides: 13. From germline, CDR1 is SNHLY and CDR2 FYNNEI. CDR3 length: 16 amino acids. CDR3: CASSDSLGLPLDEQFF. CDR3 nucleotides: TGTGCCAGCAGTGATTCCTTGGGACTACCTTTGGATGAGCAGTTCTTC.